Shown below are 4 T cell receptor beta chains from a single sample sequenced in a study of sequential checkpoint blockade in melanoma (dated 2019 in TCRdb). In the paper's terms, the treatment or condition label means: randomized to nivolumab then ipilimumab (arm A) or the reverse (arm B). The library was obtained by the immunoSEQ multiplex PCR assay. TCRdb holds this immuneACCESS table with in-frame rearrangements only. Some clones are missing; in checked studies, unresolved V genes explain under half, and the rest has no known cause. In all, the sample holds around 18,000 clones, and approximately 74% of those were seen once. The ten largest clones capture around 32% of the sample. Material: CD8+ T cells sorted from blood (inferred from file names), obtained from a patient given nivolumab and ipilimumab in sequence. These receptors came from a human donor with melanoma.

The chain combines TRBV7-9 with TRBJ2-5, with a possible D match to TRBD2 (7 bases). V was clipped by 5 bases and J by 5 bases, with 12 bases between them. The germline CDR1 and CDR2 sequences are SEHNR and FQNEAQ (reference sequence). The CDR3 length is 13 residues. The CDR3 here is CASSVGGAETQYF. Here the CDR3 DNA reads TGTGCCAGCAGCGTTGGGGGGGCCGAGACCCAGTACTTC.

This clone was observed a handful of times. The V call is TRBV7-9, the J call TRBJ2-5, with D unresolved. This CDR3 is 19 amino acids long. V dropped 5 bases and J dropped 2 bases, with 27 bases sitting between them. The V gene's germline CDR1 is SEHNR and CDR2 FQNEAQ (reference sequence). This CDR3 is CASSLGPRATAVGQETQYF. In DNA, the CDR3 is TGTGCCAGCAGCCTGGGCCCTCGTGCAACTGCTGTTGGACAAGAGACCCAGTACTTC. Based on the CDR3 plus reference TRBV7-9 and TRBJ2-5, the full variable domain is DTGVSQNPRHKITKRGQNVTFRCDPISEHNRLYWYRQTLGQGPEFLTYFQNEAQLEKSRLLSDRFSAERPKGSFSTLEIQRTEQGDSAMYLCASSLGPRATAVGQETQYFGPGTRLLVL.

This clone is medium-sized by share. V and J are TRBV21-1 and TRBJ1-2; the D call in the table, TRBD1, was not verified against the DNA. TRBV21-1 is reported as a pseudogene. CDR3 size: 16 residues. Written as DNA, the CDR3 is TGTGCCAGCAGCAAAGCAAGAAGGCAGGGGAGCTATGGCTACACCTTC. Translating it yields CASSKARRQGSYGYTF.

This clone is medium-sized by share. This chain joins TRBV4-2 and TRBJ2-7, with 9 bases matching TRBD1. The CDR3 length is 14 residues. V gave up 6 bases and J gave up 5 bases; unmatched junction bases: 8. Germline-derived CDR1 and CDR2 are LGHNA and YNFKEQ. The CDR3 here is CASSLTGGRDEQYF. The CDR3, as DNA: TGTGCCAGCAGTCTAACAGGGGGCCGGGACGAGCAGTACTTC.